The 23 T cell receptor beta chains below were found in one sample sequenced in a study of blood T cell repertoires in COVID-19. Only in-frame clones appear in the TCRdb table, and some are missing; sequencing was by immunoSEQ multiplex PCR. The sample yields roughly 62,000 clones, 65% to 85% seen once. Material: peripheral blood. The receptors come from a man aged 25-45 years with COVID-19, enrolled during active disease.

The chain carries TRBV6-5 and TRBJ2-7; D unclear. This CDR3 contains 13 residues. Germline CDR1 MNHEY, CDR2 SVGAGI. Trimming shortened V by 7 bases and J by 3 bases, and 13 bases separated the two germline ends. CDR3 nucleotide sequence: TGTGCCAGCACCCCCAGGTACGGCTACGAGCAGTACTTC. Its translation is CASTPRYGYEQYF.

The genes are TRBV3-1 (or the pseudogene TRBV3-2) and TRBJ2-3; TRBD2 aligns across 8 bases. After removal of 4 bases from V and 6 bases from J, the junction contained 9 bases not matched to a gene. CDR1 LGHDT and CDR2 YNNKEL come from the germline V gene (reference sequence). The CDR3 loop spans 15 amino acids. The CDR3 reads CASSPTLAAGDTQYF. The CDR3 region has the DNA TGTGCCAGCAGCCCAACACTAGCGGCTGGGGATACGCAGTATTTT.

The rearrangement joins TRBV11-2 to TRBJ2-1, with D perhaps TRBD2 (6 bases). Looked up from germline, CDR1 is SGHAT and CDR2 is FQNNGV. V gave up 2 bases and J gave up 4 bases, with 21 bases separating them. The CDR3 sequence is 18 residues long. The CDR3 region has the DNA TGTGCCAGCAGCTTATACGAGGGAGGCAGTCCGTTTTACAATGAGCAGTTCTTC. Translated: CASSLYEGGSPFYNEQFF. Supplemented by reference TRBV11-2 and TRBJ2-1, the full variable domain reads EAGVAQSPRYKIIEKRQSVAFWCNPISGHATLYWYQQILGQGPKLLIQFQNNGVVDDSQLPKDRFSAERLKGVDSTLKIQPAKLEDSAVYLCASSLYEGGSPFYNEQFFGPGTRLTVL.

The genes are TRBV6-5 and TRBJ1-4, with TRBD1 matching over 9 bases. J gave up 7 bases and V 2 bases, and 2 bases lay outside the gene matches. Germline V CDR1 and CDR2: MNHEY, SVGAGI. The CDR3 runs 14 residues. CDR3 in amino acids: CASSYGTGSEKLFF. CDR3 coding DNA: TGTGCCAGCAGTTACGGGACAGGGTCTGAAAAACTGTTTTTT.

The table lists this clone with a count of one. The CDR3, as DNA: TGTGCCAGCAAGGCAGGAACTAACTATGGCTACACCTTC. This encodes CASKAGTNYGYTF. The genes are TRBV28 and TRBJ1-2; no clear D gene. CDR1 is MDHEN, CDR2 SYDVKM, per germline. CDR3 length: 13 amino acids. V was cut by 7 bases and J by 0 bases, with 9 bases left in between.

The chain combines TRBV19 with TRBJ2-5; unclear D gene. The germline CDR1 and CDR2 sequences are LNHDA and SQIVND (reference sequence). CDR3 size: 12 residues. With 8 bases removed from V and 5 bases from J, the gap between germline ends came to 12 bases. The chain's CDR3 is CASSTGGETQYF. DNA for the CDR3: TGTGCCAGTTCCACGGGTGGGGAGACCCAGTACTTC.

The J gene is TRBJ2-5, the V gene TRBV7-9; D is undetermined. Germline assignment: CDR1 SEHNR and CDR2 FQNEAQ (reference sequence). The CDR3 totals 11 residues. Trimming took off 7 bases at V and 3 bases at J, with 6 bases between the two ends. CDR3 nucleotides: TGTGCCAGCACCCTTAAAGAGACCCAGTACTTC. This encodes CASTLKETQYF. Complete variable domain (other parts from reference TRBV7-9 and TRBJ2-5): DTGVSQNPRHKITKRGQNVTFRCDPISEHNRLYWYRQTLGQGPEFLTYFQNEAQLEKSRLLSDRFSAERPKGSFSTLEIQRTEQGDSAMYLCASTLKETQYFGPGTRLLVL.

The chain has TRBV6-1 and TRBJ2-1; 7 bases fit TRBD2. The CDR3 covers 15 residues. J lost 1 base, V lost 2 bases, and 2 bases had no gene match. Germline V gene lookup returns CDR1 MNHNS and CDR2 SASEGT. The CDR3 bases are TGTGCCAGCAGTGAACTAGCGGCTTCCTACAATGAGCAGTTCTTC. Its translation is CASSELAASYNEQFF.

This clone was counted between two and nine times. The chain links TRBV2 to TRBJ2-5; TRBD2 is a possible D gene (6 bases). The germline V and J ends were trimmed by 5 bases and 4 bases, with 11 bases remaining between them. Germline V lookup: CDR1 SNHLY, CDR2 FYNNEI. The CDR3 length is 13 residues. CDR3 amino acids: CASSPEGSETQYF. CDR3 coding DNA: TGTGCCAGCAGTCCGGAGGGCTCAGAGACCCAGTACTTC. Drawing the rest from reference TRBV2 and TRBJ2-5, the complete variable domain is EPEVTQTPSHQVTQMGQEVILRCVPISNHLYFYWYRQILGQKVEFLVSFYNNEISEKSEIFDDQFSVERPDGSNFTLKIRSTKLEDSAMYFCASSPEGSETQYFGPGTRLLVL.

A word on this clone: This same CDR3 is encoded by further DNA sequences in the sample. The chain links TRBV14 to TRBJ2-7; TRBD2 matches at 12 bases. This CDR3 spans 16 amino acids. V shed 1 base, J shed 3 bases, and the junction held 4 bases outside the gene matches. CDR1 SGHDN and CDR2 FVKESK come from the germline V gene. The CDR3: CASSQARLAGVYEQYF. The CDR3 DNA sequence: TGTGCCAGCAGCCAAGCAAGACTAGCGGGAGTCTACGAGCAGTACTTC.

This chain connects TRBV9 to TRBJ1-1, with unresolved D. CDR1 is SGDLS and CDR2 is YYNGEE in the germline V gene. This CDR3 spans 14 amino acids. The germline V and J ends were trimmed by 4 bases and 1 base, with 11 bases remaining between them. CDR3 in DNA: TGTGCCAGCAGCCCCCTCCGGGAGAACACTGAAGCTTTCTTT. Amino acid sequence: CASSPLRENTEAFF.

For the CDR3, the DNA is TGTGCCAGCAGCCCTCCCCAACTAACTCTCAACGAGCAGTACTTC. It codes for CASSPPQLTLNEQYF. The chain uses TRBV3-1 (or the pseudogene TRBV3-2) and TRBJ2-7; D not certain. The CDR3 extends over 15 amino acids. Trimming shortened V by 4 bases and J by 5 bases, and 18 bases separated the two germline ends. CDR1 and CDR2 from the germline V gene are LGHDT and YNNKEL (reference sequence).

The V gene is TRBV4-3, the J gene TRBJ2-3, with 9 bases fitting TRBD2. Per germline, CDR1 LGHNA and CDR2 YSLEER. Trimming took 0 bases from V and 6 from J; bases not matched to a gene: 10. CDR3 size: 17 residues. CDR3 nucleotide sequence: TGCGCCAGCAGCCAAGATTTGGCGGGAGGGAGGTCCGATACGCAGTATTTT. Residues: CASSQDLAGGRSDTQYF.

This clone was found a few times. This chain links TRBV6-5 with TRBJ2-7, with 12 bases identical to TRBD2. The CDR3 length is 14 residues. The germline V gene encodes CDR1 MNHEY and CDR2 SVGAGI. V was pared by 6 bases and J by 3 bases, with 3 bases of the junction left unmatched. As DNA, the CDR3 is TGTGCCAGCAGCAGACTAGCGGGAGACTACGAGCAGTACTTC. This gives the protein CASSRLAGDYEQYF.

The chain couples TRBV28 to TRBJ1-3; D is undetermined. From germline, CDR1 is MDHEN and CDR2 SYDVKM. The V end lost 3 bases, the J end lost 3 bases, and 6 bases lay between the germline ends. CDR3 length equals 13 residues. The chain's CDR3 is CASSFGYGNTIYF. Written as DNA, the CDR3 is TGTGCCAGCAGTTTCGGGTATGGAAACACCATATATTTT.

This clone has a handful of counts. This chain joins TRBV18 and TRBJ1-4; TRBD1 aligns across 7 bases. This CDR3 region has 16 residues. Per the germline V gene, CDR1 is KGHSH and CDR2 is LQKENI. The junction had 13 bases not matched to a gene; V was cut back by 5 bases and J by 7 bases. The CDR3 nucleotides read TGTGCCAGCTCAAATATACCGGGACAGTTTATTGAAAAACTGTTTTTT. Its translation is CASSNIPGQFIEKLFF.

The count of this clone is one. This chain joins TRBV30 and TRBJ2-3; no reliable D call. The germline gives CDR1 GTSNPN, CDR2 SVGIG (reference sequence). Trimming took off 1 base at V and 7 bases at J, with 15 bases between the two ends. There are 14 residues in the CDR3. The CDR3 sequence is CAWSGGGGSYTQYF. CDR3 coding DNA: TGTGCCTGGAGTGGCGGTGGTGGCTCTTATACGCAGTATTTT. Filled out from reference TRBV30 and TRBJ2-3, the complete variable domain reads SQTIHQWPATLVQPVGSPLSLECTVEGTSNPNLYWYRQAAGRGLQLLFYSVGIGQISSEVPQNLSASRPQDRQFILSSKKLLLSDSGFYLCAWSGGGGSYTQYFGPGTRLTVL.

V gene TRBV2 combines with J gene TRBJ2-3; 9 nucleotides match TRBD1. CDR1 SNHLY and CDR2 FYNNEI come from the germline V gene. With 6 bases clipped from V and 3 bases from J, the junction kept 7 bases outside the gene matches. The CDR3 runs to 15 residues. The CDR3 sequence: CASREPGQGTDTQYF. The CDR3, as DNA: TGTGCCAGCAGGGAGCCGGGACAGGGTACAGATACGCAGTATTTT.

V and J are TRBV7-2 and TRBJ1-4; D gene uncertain. Trimming cost V 2 bases and J 3 bases, with 10 bases left between them. The length of the CDR3 is 15 residues. CDR1 and CDR2 (germline): SGHTA, FQGNSA. The CDR3 DNA sequence: TGTGCCAGCAGCTTACAGGCGCTATCTAATGAAAAACTGTTTTTT. As protein: CASSLQALSNEKLFF.

The chain links TRBV6-1 to TRBJ2-3; D is unclear. V was shortened by 2 bases and J by 5 bases, with 20 bases between the two germline ends. Looked up from germline, CDR1 is MNHNS and CDR2 is SASEGT. The CDR3 sequence is 17 residues long. DNA of the CDR3: TGTGCCAGCAGTGAAATTTCTTGGGCAAGTAGAAGAGATACGCAGTATTTT. It codes for CASSEISWASRRDTQYF.

This chain uses TRBV29-1 with TRBJ2-1; 8 bases match TRBD2. With 3 bases clipped from V and 1 base from J, the junction kept 14 bases outside the gene matches. The CDR3 totals 18 residues. Germline loops: CDR1 SQVTM, CDR2 ANQGSEA. Here the CDR3 reads CSVEGSRNLAGSYNEQFF. In nucleotides, the CDR3 is TGCAGCGTTGAGGGGTCGAGAAACCTAGCGGGTTCCTACAATGAGCAGTTCTTC.

This chain links TRBV2 with TRBJ1-1; no definite D call. V was clipped by 4 bases and J by 14 bases, with 14 bases between them. This CDR3 region has 11 residues. Germline V gives CDR1 SNHLY, CDR2 FYNNEI. CDR3 coding DNA: TGTGCCAGCAGTGCGGACTCCGGGCGGTTCTTT. Amino acid sequence: CASSADSGRFF.

The chain has TRBV30 and TRBJ2-5, with D possibly TRBD2 on 5 matching bases. CDR3 length: 13 amino acids. The germline V gene has CDR1 GTSNPN and CDR2 SVGIG (reference sequence). V was shortened by 0 bases and J by 2 bases, with 7 bases between the two germline ends. The CDR3 DNA reads as TGTGCCTGGAGTGTAACTAGACAAGAGACCCAGTACTTC. Translation: CAWSVTRQETQYF.